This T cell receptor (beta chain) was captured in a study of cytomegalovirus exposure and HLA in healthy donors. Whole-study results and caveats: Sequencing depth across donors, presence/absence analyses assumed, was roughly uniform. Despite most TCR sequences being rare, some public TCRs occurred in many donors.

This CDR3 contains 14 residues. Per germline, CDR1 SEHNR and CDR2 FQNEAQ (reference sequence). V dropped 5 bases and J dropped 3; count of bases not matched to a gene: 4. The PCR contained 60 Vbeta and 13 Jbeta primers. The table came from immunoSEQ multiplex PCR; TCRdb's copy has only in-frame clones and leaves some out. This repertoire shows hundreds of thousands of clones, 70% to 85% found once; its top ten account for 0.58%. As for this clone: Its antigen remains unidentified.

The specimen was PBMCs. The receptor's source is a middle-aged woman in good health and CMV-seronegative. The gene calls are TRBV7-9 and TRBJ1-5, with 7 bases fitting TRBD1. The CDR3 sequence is CASSVTGDNQPQHF. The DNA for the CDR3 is TGTGCCAGCAGCGTTACAGGGGACAATCAGCCCCAGCATTTT.